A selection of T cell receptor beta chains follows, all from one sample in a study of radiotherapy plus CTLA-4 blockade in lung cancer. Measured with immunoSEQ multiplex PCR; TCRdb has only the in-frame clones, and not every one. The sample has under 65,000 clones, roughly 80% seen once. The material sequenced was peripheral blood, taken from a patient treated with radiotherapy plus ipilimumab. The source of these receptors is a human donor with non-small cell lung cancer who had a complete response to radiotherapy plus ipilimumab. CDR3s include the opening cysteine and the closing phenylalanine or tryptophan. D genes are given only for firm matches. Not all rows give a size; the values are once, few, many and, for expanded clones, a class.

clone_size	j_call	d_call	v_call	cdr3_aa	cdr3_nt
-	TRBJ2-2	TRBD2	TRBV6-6	CASSYGGRLTGELFF	TGTGCCAGCAGTTATGGCGGGAGACTCACCGGGGAGCTGTTTTTT
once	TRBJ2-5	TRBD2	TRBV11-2	CASSLDAGGNLYF	TGTGCCAGCAGCTTAGATGCGGGGGGAAACTTGTACTTC
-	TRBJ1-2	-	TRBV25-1	CATMSGVYGYTF	TGTGCCACCATGTCCGGGGTCTATGGCTACACCTTC
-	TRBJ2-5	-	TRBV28	CASSFSRAGVETQYF	TGTGCCAGCAGTTTTAGCCGCGCAGGGGTAGAGACCCAGTACTTC
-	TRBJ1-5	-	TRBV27	CASSLRQGNQPQHF	TGTGCCAGCAGTTTACGACAGGGCAATCAGCCCCAGCATTTT
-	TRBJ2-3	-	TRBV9	CASSFNYNTDTQYF	TGTGCCAGCAGCTTTAACTACAATACAGATACGCAGTATTTT
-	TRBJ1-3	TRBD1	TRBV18	CASSPQKGAGGNTIYF	TGTGCCAGCTCACCACAGAAGGGGGCAGGTGGAAACACCATATATTTT
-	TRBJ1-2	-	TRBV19	CASSSDRNYGYTF	TGTGCCAGTAGTTCGGACAGAAACTATGGCTACACCTTC
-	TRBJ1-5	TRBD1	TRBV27	CASRAQTGTVGSNQPQHF	TGTGCCAGCAGGGCTCAGACAGGGACGGTTGGTAGCAATCAGCCCCAGCATTTT
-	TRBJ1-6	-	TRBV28	CASSYSKNSPLHF	TGTGCCAGCAGTTACTCGAAAAATTCACCCCTCCACTTT
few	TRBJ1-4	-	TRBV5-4	CASSLGQEKLFF	TGTGCCAGCAGCTTGGGACAGGAAAAACTGTTTTTT
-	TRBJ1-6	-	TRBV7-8	CASSPGGRGSPLHF	TGTGCCAGCAGCCCGGGGGGGAGGGGGTCACCCCTCCACTTT
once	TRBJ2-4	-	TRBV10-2	CASREEVKNIQYF	TGCGCCAGCAGAGAGGAGGTCAAAAACATTCAGTACTTC
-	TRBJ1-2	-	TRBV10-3	CAISDPEGGQYGYTF	TGTGCCATCAGTGACCCCGAGGGGGGGCAATATGGCTACACCTTC
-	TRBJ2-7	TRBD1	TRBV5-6	CASSPTGTASYEQYF	TGTGCCAGCAGCCCCACCGGGACAGCTTCCTACGAGCAGTACTTC
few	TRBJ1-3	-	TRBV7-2	CASSSGGNTIYF	TGTGCCAGCAGTTCCGGGGGAAACACCATATATTTT
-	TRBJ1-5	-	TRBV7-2	CASSNHRDQPQHF	TGTGCCAGCAGCAACCATCGCGATCAGCCCCAGCATTTT
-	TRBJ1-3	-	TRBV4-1	CASRRGLMLSKTDTIYF	TGCGCCAGCCGGAGGGGACTTATGCTATCCAAGACTGACACCATATATTTT
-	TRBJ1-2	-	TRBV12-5	CASGLVRVDIRDYGYTF	TGTGCTAGTGGTTTGGTACGGGTGGACATTCGTGACTATGGCTACACCTTC
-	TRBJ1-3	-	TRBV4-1	CASSQAQGSGNTIYF	TGCGCCAGCAGCCAAGCCCAGGGGTCCGGAAACACCATATATTTT
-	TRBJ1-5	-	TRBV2	CASKSDNNQPQHF	TGTGCCAGCAAATCGGACAACAATCAGCCCCAGCATTTT
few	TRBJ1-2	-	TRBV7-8	CASSPTAKYGYTF	TGTGCCAGCAGCCCGACAGCCAAATATGGCTACACCTTC
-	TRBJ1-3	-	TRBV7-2	CASSLVSRGVGNTIYF	TGTGCCAGCAGCTTAGTTAGCAGGGGAGTTGGAAACACCATATATTTT
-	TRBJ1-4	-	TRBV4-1	CASSQDRGATNEKLFF	TGCGCCAGCAGCCAAGACCGGGGGGCAACTAATGAAAAACTGTTTTTT
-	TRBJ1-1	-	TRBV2	CASSPIAEWSPEAFF	TGTGCCAGCAGTCCCATAGCTGAGTGGTCCCCTGAAGCTTTCTTT
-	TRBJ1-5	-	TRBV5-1	CASSLAGAGNQPQHF	TGCGCCAGCAGCTTAGCGGGGGCTGGCAATCAGCCCCAGCATTTT
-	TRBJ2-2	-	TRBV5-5	CASSLLARITGELFF	TGTGCCAGCAGCTTACTAGCTCGGATCACCGGGGAGCTGTTTTTT
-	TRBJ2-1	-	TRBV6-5	CASSYSSRQEQFF	TGTGCCAGCAGTTACTCGAGCAGGCAGGAGCAGTTCTTC
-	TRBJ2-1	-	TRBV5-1	CASSLQGLNNEQFF	TGCGCCAGCAGCTTGCAGGGTCTTAACAATGAGCAGTTCTTC
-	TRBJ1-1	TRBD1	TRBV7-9	CASSLGTGGGVAPEAFF	TGTGCCAGCAGCTTGGGGACAGGGGGAGGGGTGGCTCCTGAAGCTTTCTTT
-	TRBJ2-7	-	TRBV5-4	CASSLANSYEQYF	TGTGCCAGCAGCTTGGCCAACAGCTACGAGCAGTACTTC
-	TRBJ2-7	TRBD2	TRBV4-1	CASSQETGGFYEQYF	TGCGCCAGCAGCCAAGAAACGGGGGGGTTCTACGAGCAGTACTTC
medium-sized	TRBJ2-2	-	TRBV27	CASSLGGPTGELFF	TGTGCCAGCAGTTTGGGGGGACCCACCGGGGAGCTGTTTTTT
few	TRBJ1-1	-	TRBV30	CAWSAAGASTEAFF	TGTGCCTGGAGTGCCGCAGGGGCTTCCACTGAAGCTTTCTTT
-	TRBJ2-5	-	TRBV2	CASGDQETQYF	TGTGCCAGCGGAGACCAAGAGACCCAGTACTTC
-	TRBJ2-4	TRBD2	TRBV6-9	CASPTSGRSKNIQYF	TGTGCCAGTCCAACTAGCGGGAGGTCTAAAAACATTCAGTACTTC
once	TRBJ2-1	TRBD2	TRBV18	CASSPPGGGPSYNEQFF	TGTGCCAGCTCACCACCGGGGGGAGGGCCCTCCTACAATGAGCAGTTCTTC
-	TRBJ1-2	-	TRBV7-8	CASSPTTGLYGYTF	TGTGCCAGCAGCCCTACGACGGGACTCTATGGCTACACCTTC
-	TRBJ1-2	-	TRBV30	CAWSPAGANYGYTF	TGTGCCTGGAGTCCTGCGGGGGCTAACTATGGCTACACCTTC
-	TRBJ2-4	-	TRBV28	CASRGGALAKNIQYF	TGTGCCAGCAGAGGCGGGGCCCTAGCCAAAAACATTCAGTACTTC
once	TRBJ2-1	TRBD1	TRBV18	CASSPPTMGQSNNEQFF	TGTGCCAGCTCACCACCGACCATGGGACAGTCTAACAATGAGCAGTTCTTC
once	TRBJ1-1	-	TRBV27	CASSLQGGLNTEAFF	TGTGCCAGCAGTTTACAGGGAGGGCTGAACACTGAAGCTTTCTTT
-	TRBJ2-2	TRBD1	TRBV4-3	CASSQYHRDRAGELFF	TGCGCCAGCAGCCAGTATCACCGGGACAGGGCCGGGGAGCTGTTTTTT
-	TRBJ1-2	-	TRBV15	CATSRPRYYGYTF	TGTGCCACCAGCAGACCACGGTACTATGGCTACACCTTC
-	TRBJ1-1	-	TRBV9	CASSTTGNTEAFF	TGTGCCAGCAGTACGACGGGGAACACTGAAGCTTTCTTT
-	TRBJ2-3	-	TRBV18	CASSPPDKGLVTDTQYF	TGTGCCAGCTCGCCCCCCGACAAGGGGCTCGTCACAGATACGCAGTATTTT
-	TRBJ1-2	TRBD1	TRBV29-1	CSVVTPGQGRRNYGYTF	TGCAGCGTCGTCACGCCGGGACAGGGGAGAAGGAACTATGGCTACACCTTC